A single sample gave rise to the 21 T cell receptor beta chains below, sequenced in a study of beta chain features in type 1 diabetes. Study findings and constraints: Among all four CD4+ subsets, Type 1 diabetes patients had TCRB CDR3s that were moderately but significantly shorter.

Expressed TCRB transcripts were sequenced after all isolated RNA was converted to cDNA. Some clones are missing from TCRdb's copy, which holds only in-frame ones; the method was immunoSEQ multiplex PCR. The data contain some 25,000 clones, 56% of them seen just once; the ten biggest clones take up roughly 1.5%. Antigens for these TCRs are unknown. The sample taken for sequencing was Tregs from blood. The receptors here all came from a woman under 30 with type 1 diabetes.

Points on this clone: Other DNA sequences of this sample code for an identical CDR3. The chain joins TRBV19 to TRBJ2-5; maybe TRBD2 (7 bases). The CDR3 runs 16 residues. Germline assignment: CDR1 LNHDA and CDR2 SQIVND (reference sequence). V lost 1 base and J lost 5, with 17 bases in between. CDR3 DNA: TGTGCCAGTAGTATAGCCCTCGTCGGGGGGCAGGAGACCCAGTACTTC. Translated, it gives CASSIALVGGQETQYF.

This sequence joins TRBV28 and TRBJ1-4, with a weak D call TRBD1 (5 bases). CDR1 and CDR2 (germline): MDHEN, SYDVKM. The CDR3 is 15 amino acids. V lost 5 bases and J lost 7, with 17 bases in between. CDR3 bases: TGTGCCAGCAGTAACCAGGGAGGTGTGGGTGAAAAACTGTTTTTT. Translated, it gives CASSNQGGVGEKLFF. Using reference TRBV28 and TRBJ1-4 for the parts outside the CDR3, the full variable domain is DVKVTQSSRYLVKRTGEKVFLECVQDMDHENMFWYRQDPGLGLRLIYFSYDVKMKEKGDIPEGYSVSREKKERFSLILESASTNQTSMYLCASSNQGGVGEKLFFGSGTQLSVL.

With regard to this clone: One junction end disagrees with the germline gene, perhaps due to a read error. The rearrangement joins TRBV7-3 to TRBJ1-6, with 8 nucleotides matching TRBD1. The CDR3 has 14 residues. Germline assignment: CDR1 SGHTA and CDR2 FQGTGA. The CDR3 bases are TGTGCCAGCAGCATAACAGGGGGGGACTCACCCCTCCACTTT. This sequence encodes CASSITGGDSPLHF. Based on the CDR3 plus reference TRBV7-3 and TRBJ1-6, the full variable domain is GAGVSQTPSNKVTEKGKYVELRCDPISGHTALYWYRQSLGQGPEFLIYFQGTGAADDSGLPNDRFFAVRPEGSVSTLKIQRTERGDSAVYLCASSITGGDSPLHFGNGTRLTVT.

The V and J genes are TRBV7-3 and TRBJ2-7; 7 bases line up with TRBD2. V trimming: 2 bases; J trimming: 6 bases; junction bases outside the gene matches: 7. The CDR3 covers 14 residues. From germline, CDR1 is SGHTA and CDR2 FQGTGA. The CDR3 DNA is TGTGCCAGCAGCTTACTAGCCGGGGGGACCGAGCAGTACTTC. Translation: CASSLLAGGTEQYF.

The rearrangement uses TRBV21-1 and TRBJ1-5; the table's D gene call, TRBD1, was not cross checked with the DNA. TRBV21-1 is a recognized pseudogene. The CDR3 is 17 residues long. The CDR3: CASSKRTGGESNQPQHF. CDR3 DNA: TGTGCCAGCAGCAAACGGACAGGGGGGGAAAGCAATCAGCCCCAGCATTTT.

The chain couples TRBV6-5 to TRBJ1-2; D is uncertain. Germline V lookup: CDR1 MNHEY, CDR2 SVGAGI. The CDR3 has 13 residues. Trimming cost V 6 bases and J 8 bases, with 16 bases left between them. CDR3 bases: TGTGCCAGCAGGGCATCGGGAAGCGGCGGCTACACCTTC. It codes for CASRASGSGGYTF.

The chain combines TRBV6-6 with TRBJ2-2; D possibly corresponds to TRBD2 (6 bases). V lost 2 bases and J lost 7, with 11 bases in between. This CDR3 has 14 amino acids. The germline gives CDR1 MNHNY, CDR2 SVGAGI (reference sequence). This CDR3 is CASSYETAGGELFF. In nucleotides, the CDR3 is TGTGCCAGCAGTTACGAGACAGCGGGCGGGGAGCTGTTTTTT.

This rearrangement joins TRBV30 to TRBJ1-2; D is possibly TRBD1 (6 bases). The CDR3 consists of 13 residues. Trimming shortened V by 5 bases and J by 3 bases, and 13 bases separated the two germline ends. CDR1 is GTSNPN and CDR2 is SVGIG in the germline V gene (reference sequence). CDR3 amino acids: CAWVRQAYYGYTF. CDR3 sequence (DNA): TGTGCCTGGGTGAGACAGGCCTACTATGGCTACACCTTC.

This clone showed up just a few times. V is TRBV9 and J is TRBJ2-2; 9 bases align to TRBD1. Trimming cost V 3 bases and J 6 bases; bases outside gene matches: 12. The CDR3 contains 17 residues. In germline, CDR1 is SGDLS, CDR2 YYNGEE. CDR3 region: CASSGTGGDYGAGELFF. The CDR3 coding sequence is TGTGCCAGCAGCGGAACAGGGGGCGATTATGGAGCCGGGGAGCTGTTTTTT.

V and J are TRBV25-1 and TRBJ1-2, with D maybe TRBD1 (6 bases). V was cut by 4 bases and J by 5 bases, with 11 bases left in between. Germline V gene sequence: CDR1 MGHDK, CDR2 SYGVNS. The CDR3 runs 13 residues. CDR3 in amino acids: CASSGTEPYGYTF. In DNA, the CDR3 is TGTGCCAGCAGTGGGACAGAACCGTATGGCTACACCTTC.

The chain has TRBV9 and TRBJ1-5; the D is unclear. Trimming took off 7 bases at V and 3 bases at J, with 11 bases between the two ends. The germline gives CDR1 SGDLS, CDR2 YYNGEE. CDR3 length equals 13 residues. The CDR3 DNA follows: TGTGCCAGCGGAGGGAAGGACAATCAGCCCCAGCATTTT. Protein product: CASGGKDNQPQHF. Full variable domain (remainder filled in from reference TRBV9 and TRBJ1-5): DSGVTQTPKHLITATGQRVTLRCSPRSGDLSVYWYQQSLDQGLQFLIQYYNGEERAKGNILERFSAQQFPDLHSELNLSSLELGDSALYFCASGGKDNQPQHFGDGTRLSIL.

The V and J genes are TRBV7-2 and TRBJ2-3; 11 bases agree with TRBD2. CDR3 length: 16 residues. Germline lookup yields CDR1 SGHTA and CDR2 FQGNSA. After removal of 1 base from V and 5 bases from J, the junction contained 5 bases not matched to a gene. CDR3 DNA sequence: TGTGCCAGCAGCTTAGGGCTAGCGGGAGGCCGAGATACGCAGTATTTT. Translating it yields CASSLGLAGGRDTQYF.

CDR3 residues: CASSLQSRGSSDEQFF. The CDR3 nucleotides are TGTGCCAGCAGCTTACAATCGCGGGGCTCGTCGGATGAGCAGTTCTTC. This chain connects TRBV7-3 to TRBJ2-1, with D possibly TRBD2 on 6 matching bases. V shed 2 bases and J shed 8 bases, with 19 bases lying between them. CDR3 length: 16 amino acids. CDR1 and CDR2 from the germline V gene are SGHTA and FQGTGA. Based on the CDR3 plus reference TRBV7-3 and TRBJ2-1, the full variable domain is GAGVSQTPSNKVTEKGKYVELRCDPISGHTALYWYRQSLGQGPEFLIYFQGTGAADDSGLPNDRFFAVRPEGSVSTLKIQRTERGDSAVYLCASSLQSRGSSDEQFFGPGTRLTVL.

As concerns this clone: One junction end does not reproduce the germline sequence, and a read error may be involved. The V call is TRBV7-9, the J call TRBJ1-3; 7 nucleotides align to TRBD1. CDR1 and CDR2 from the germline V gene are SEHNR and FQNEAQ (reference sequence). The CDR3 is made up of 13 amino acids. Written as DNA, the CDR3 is TGCGGAATGGACAGGATCTCTGGAAACACCATATATTTT. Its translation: CGMDRISGNTIYF.

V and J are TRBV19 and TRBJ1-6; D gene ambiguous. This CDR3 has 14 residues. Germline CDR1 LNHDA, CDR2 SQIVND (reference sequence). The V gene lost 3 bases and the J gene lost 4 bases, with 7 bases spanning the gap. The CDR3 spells CASSIEQYNSPLHF. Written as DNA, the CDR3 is TGTGCCAGTAGTATTGAACAGTATAATTCACCCCTCCACTTT.

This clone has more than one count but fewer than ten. The CDR3 spells CSVRAGDTGELFF. The CDR3 DNA is TGCAGCGTTCGAGCGGGAGATACCGGGGAGCTGTTTTTT. The chain recombines TRBV29-1 with TRBJ2-2; 8 nucleotides match TRBD2. The germline V gene has CDR1 SQVTM and CDR2 ANQGSEA. With V trimmed by 5 bases and J by 5 bases, 4 bases remained unmatched. The CDR3 contains 13 residues.

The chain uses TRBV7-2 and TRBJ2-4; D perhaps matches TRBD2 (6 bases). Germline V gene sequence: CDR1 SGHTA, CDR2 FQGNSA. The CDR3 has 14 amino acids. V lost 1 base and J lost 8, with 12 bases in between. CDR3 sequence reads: CASSLGRVRDIQYF. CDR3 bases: TGTGCCAGCAGCTTAGGGAGGGTCAGGGACATTCAGTACTTC.

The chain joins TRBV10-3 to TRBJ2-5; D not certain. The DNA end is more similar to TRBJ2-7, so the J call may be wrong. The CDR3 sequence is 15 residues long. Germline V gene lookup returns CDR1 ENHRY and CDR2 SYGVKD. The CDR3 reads CAISESRGPSYEQYF. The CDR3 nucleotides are TGTGCCATCAGTGAGTCTCGCGGTCCCTCCTACGAGCAGTACTTC.

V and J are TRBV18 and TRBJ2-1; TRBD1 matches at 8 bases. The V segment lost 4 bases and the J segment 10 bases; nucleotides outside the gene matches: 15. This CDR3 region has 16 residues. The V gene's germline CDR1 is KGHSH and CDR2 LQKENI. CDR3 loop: CASSLTNPGGRGEQFF. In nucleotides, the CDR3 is TGTGCCAGCTCACTAACAAACCCAGGGGGCAGAGGGGAGCAGTTCTTC.

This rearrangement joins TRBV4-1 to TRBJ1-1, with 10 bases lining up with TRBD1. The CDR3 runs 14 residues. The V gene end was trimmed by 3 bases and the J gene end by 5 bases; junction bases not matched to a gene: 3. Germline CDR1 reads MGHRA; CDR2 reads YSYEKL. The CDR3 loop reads CASSQDRGWTEAFF. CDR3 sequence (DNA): TGCGCCAGCAGCCAGGACAGGGGGTGGACTGAAGCTTTCTTT.

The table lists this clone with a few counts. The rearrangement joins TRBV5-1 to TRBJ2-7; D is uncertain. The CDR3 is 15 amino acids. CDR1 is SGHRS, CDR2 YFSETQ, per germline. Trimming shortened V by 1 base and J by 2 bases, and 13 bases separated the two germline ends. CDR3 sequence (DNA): TGCGCCAGCAGCTTGTATTTTGGGCCAACCTACGAGCAGTACTTC. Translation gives CASSLYFGPTYEQYF.